This T cell receptor beta chain appears in the sequencing data of a study of T cell repertoires in cytomegalovirus infection. Overall study: As its CMV epitopes, the study selected recently identified HLA-C-restricted and well-studied HLA-B-restricted targets. Evidence of both CMV infection and a matching HLA type came from public TCR beta signatures.

Per germline, CDR1 MNHEY and CDR2 SVGEGT. The CDR3 length is 14 residues. V was clipped by 7 bases and J by 7 bases, with 17 bases between them. This clonotype has more than one count but fewer than ten. Its specificity is unknown. Regarding the study as a whole: There were HLA-C-restricted CMV-specific TCR beta clonotypes dominating the ex vivo response.

TCRdb reprocessed the reads via MiXCR and lists one record per CDR3 protein. The repertoire holds more than 250,000 distinct CDR3 sequences, roughly 25% seen once, with 13% in the top ten. This sequence originates from a human donor in good health (CMV status not recorded). Some clones in this sample may be carry-over from other donors' samples. The V gene is TRBV6-2 or TRBV6-3, the J gene TRBJ2-1; perhaps TRBD2 as D (5 bases). The specimen was cultured PBMCs, collected from culture after CMV antigen stimulation. CDR3 residues: CASTHVGLQNEQFF. The CDR3 nucleotides read TGTGCCAGCACCCACGTCGGACTCCAGAATGAGCAGTTCTTC.